This record covers a single TCR beta chain. The data stem from a study of blood T cell repertoires in COVID-19. The table came from immunoSEQ multiplex PCR; TCRdb's copy has only in-frame clones and leaves some out. The table records 140,000 to 150,000 clones, about 88% of them present only once. Germline CDR1 and CDR2: SGHVS and FQNEAQ. The CDR3 runs 16 residues. Unmatched junction bases numbered 8, after V lost 2 bases and J lost 8 bases. The clonotype comes from a human donor with acute or convalescent COVID-19. The donor label of this sample is uncertain. This sequence joins TRBV7-8 and TRBJ2-2; 10 positions match TRBD1. The sample comprised peripheral blood. The CDR3 sequence: CASSLSVDRGAGELFF. Here the CDR3 DNA reads TGTGCCAGCAGCTTATCCGTGGACAGGGGGGCAGGGGAGCTGTTTTTT.